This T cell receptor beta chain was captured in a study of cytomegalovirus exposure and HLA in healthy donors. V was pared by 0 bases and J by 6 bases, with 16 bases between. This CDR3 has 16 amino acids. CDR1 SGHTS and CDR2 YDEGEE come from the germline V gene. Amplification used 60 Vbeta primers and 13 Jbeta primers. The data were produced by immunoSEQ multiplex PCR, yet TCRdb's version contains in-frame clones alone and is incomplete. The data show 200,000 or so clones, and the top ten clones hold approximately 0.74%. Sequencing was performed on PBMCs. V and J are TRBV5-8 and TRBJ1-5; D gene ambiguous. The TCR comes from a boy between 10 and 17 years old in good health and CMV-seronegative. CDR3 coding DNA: TGTGCCAGCAGCTTGGGATACACCTATAGCGGTCAGCCCCAGCATTTT. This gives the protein CASSLGYTYSGQPQHF.